Following are 29 T cell receptor beta chains from one sample sequenced in a study of shared clonotypes between healthy human individuals. Clones were read by immunoSEQ multiplex PCR, and TCRdb kept only the in-frame ones, dropping some. The table records approximately 1.5 million clones, 95% to 99% of them present only once. The sample taken for sequencing was naive CD4+ T cells sorted from blood. As to subset: CD45RA+ positively selected. All receptors derive from a young man in good health.

V gene TRBV5-1 combines with J gene TRBJ1-2; TRBD1 aligns across 8 bases. With V trimmed by 4 bases and J by 6 bases, 8 bases remained unmatched. This CDR3 has 14 amino acids. CDR1 and CDR2 from the germline V gene are SGHRS and YFSETQ. The CDR3 region is CASSPAGGRDGYTF. The CDR3 DNA sequence: TGCGCCAGCAGCCCCGCAGGGGGCCGCGATGGCTACACCTTC.

The V call is TRBV28, the J call TRBJ2-1; 13 positions match TRBD2. The CDR3 has 17 residues. From germline, CDR1 is MDHEN and CDR2 SYDVKM. Trimming at V came to 2 bases and at J to 6 bases, leaving 7 bases not matched to a gene. Here the CDR3 DNA reads TGTGCCAGCAGTTTAGCAATCGGGACTAGCGGGGCCAATGAGCAGTTCTTC. Protein sequence: CASSLAIGTSGANEQFF.

The chain combines TRBV2 with TRBJ1-5; 7 bases fit TRBD1. The CDR3 is made up of 14 amino acids. V lost 6 bases and J lost 1; bases outside the gene matches: 3. The V gene's germline CDR1 is SNHLY and CDR2 FYNNEI. The CDR3 sequence is CASSQTGSNQPQHF. Here the CDR3 DNA reads TGTGCCAGCAGCCAGACAGGGAGCAATCAGCCCCAGCATTTT.

The CDR3 DNA reads as TGTGCCAGCAGGGGGCCTTCGGTTTATCAGCCCCAGCATTTT. It translates to CASRGPSVYQPQHF. This rearrangement joins TRBV5-8 to TRBJ1-5; D might be TRBD1 (5 bases). Germline V gene data show CDR1 as SGHTS and CDR2 as YDEGEE. The CDR3 consists of 14 residues. V dropped 5 bases and J dropped 5 bases, with 14 bases sitting between them. Filled out from reference TRBV5-8 and TRBJ1-5, the complete variable domain reads EAGVTQSPTHLIKTRGQQATLRCSPISGHTSVYWYQQALGLGLQFLLWYDEGEERNRGNFPPRFSGRQFPNYSSELNVNALELEDSALYLCASRGPSVYQPQHFGDGTRLSIL.

This clone came up once. CDR3 loop: CASSPAPGKETQYF. The CDR3 nucleotides are TGTGCCAGCTCACCCGCCCCAGGGAAAGAGACCCAGTACTTC. The rearrangement links TRBV18 to TRBJ2-5; the D gene is possibly TRBD1 (5 bases). The V and J ends lost 3 bases and 3 bases respectively, with 11 bases between them. This CDR3 comprises 14 residues. The germline V gene encodes CDR1 KGHSH and CDR2 LQKENI.

The chain uses TRBV19 and TRBJ1-4; D unresolved. Trimming took 6 bases from V and 6 from J, leaving 8 bases between them. Germline V gene data show CDR1 as LNHDA and CDR2 as SQIVND (reference sequence). The CDR3 is made up of 12 amino acids. The CDR3 DNA sequence: TGTGCCAGTAGACTAGGAGATGAAAAACTGTTTTTT. Translation: CASRLGDEKLFF.

The chain has TRBV10-3 and TRBJ2-3; D is ambiguous. The CDR3 is 14 amino acids. The germline CDR1 and CDR2 sequences are ENHRY and SYGVKD. Trimming cost V 3 bases and J 0 bases, with 7 bases left between them. The CDR3 is CAISDSISTDTQYF. CDR3 DNA sequence: TGTGCCATCAGTGACTCTATTAGCACAGATACGCAGTATTTT.

The CDR3 coding sequence is TGCAGTGCACCGGAACCCTGGCGGTATTTT. It translates to CSAPEPWRYF. The chain employs TRBV20-1 and TRBJ2-3; D remains unclear. With 6 bases removed from V and 14 bases from J, the gap between germline ends came to 15 bases. This CDR3 comprises 10 residues. The germline gives CDR1 DFQATT, CDR2 SNEGSKA (reference sequence).

This chain joins TRBV27 and TRBJ2-6, with unresolved D. The CDR3 contains 13 residues. The germline gives CDR1 MNHEY, CDR2 SMNVEV (reference sequence). V shed 8 bases and J shed 4 bases, with 9 bases lying between them. The CDR3 spells CASYGRGANVLTF. The CDR3 bases are TGTGCCAGCTACGGACGCGGGGCCAACGTCCTGACTTTC.

The chain has TRBV5-1 and TRBJ2-7; unclear D gene. The CDR3 covers 16 residues. The V end was cut by 4 bases, the J end by 3 bases, with 20 bases between. Germline CDR1 SGHRS, CDR2 YFSETQ. The CDR3 bases are TGCGCCAGCAGCGCCCAACAGAATCTAAAAATCTACGAGCAGTACTTC. Translated: CASSAQQNLKIYEQYF.

The V call is TRBV30, the J call TRBJ2-7; 7 bases are shared with TRBD1. V was pared by 1 base and J by 1 base, with 4 bases of the junction left unmatched. This CDR3 comprises 14 residues. Germline V gives CDR1 GTSNPN, CDR2 SVGIG (reference sequence). The CDR3 reads CAWSGTGYSYEQYF. DNA of the CDR3: TGTGCCTGGAGTGGGACAGGTTATTCCTACGAGCAGTACTTC.

The V gene is TRBV29-1, the J gene TRBJ2-7; D unresolved. Deletions cut 6 bases from V and 0 bases from J, with 9 bases between. CDR3 size: 12 residues. Per the germline V gene, CDR1 is SQVTM and CDR2 is ANQGSEA. The CDR3 DNA reads as TGCAGCGTCCTGGTTAGCTCCTACGAGCAGTACTTC. Translation gives CSVLVSSYEQYF.

The rearrangement joins TRBV5-5 to TRBJ2-2, with 11 bases that match TRBD1. The CDR3 is 16 amino acids. In germline, CDR1 is SGHKS, CDR2 YYEKEE (reference sequence). Unmatched junction bases numbered 5, after V lost 2 bases and J lost 5 bases. CDR3 residues: CASSLRTGGLTGELFF. Written as DNA, the CDR3 is TGTGCCAGCAGCTTACGGACAGGGGGCTTGACCGGGGAGCTGTTTTTT. Combining the CDR3 with reference TRBV5-5 and TRBJ2-2 gives the whole variable domain DAGVTQSPTHLIKTRGQQVTLRCSPISGHKSVSWYQQVLGQGPQFIFQYYEKEERGRGNFPDRFSARQFPNYSSELNVNALLLGDSALYLCASSLRTGGLTGELFFGEGSRLTVL.

The genes are TRBV2 and TRBJ2-1; TRBD1 aligns across 8 bases. The CDR3 runs 14 residues. Germline loops: CDR1 SNHLY, CDR2 FYNNEI. Trimming at V came to 4 bases and at J to 6 bases, leaving 5 bases not matched to a gene. For the CDR3, the DNA is TGTGCCAGCAGTGGCAGGGGGCATGGCAATGAGCAGTTCTTC. Residues: CASSGRGHGNEQFF.

This clone appeared a single time. In the same sample, other DNA sequences code for this CDR3. Here the CDR3 DNA reads TGTGCCAGCAGCGTAGAGTTGAACACTGAAGCTTTCTTT. Protein product: CASSVELNTEAFF. The chain is built from TRBV9 and TRBJ1-1; D call uncertain. V shed 0 bases and J shed 0 bases, with 3 bases lying between them. Germline CDR1 is SGDLS and CDR2 is YYNGEE. This CDR3 region has 13 residues.

J is TRBJ1-2 and V is TRBV5-4, with TRBD1 matching over 7 bases. CDR1 and CDR2 from the germline V gene are SGHNT and YYREEE (reference sequence). V shed 4 bases and J 2 bases; nucleotides not matched to a gene: 8. This CDR3 region has 15 residues. CDR3 nucleotides: TGTGCCAGCAGCACCCTGACAGGGTGGAACTATGGCTACACCTTC. It translates to CASSTLTGWNYGYTF.

This clone occurred once. The chain employs TRBV7-9 and TRBJ2-1; D may be TRBD1 or TRBD2 (6 bases each). The CDR3 has 15 amino acids. CDR1 is SEHNR and CDR2 is FQNEAQ in the germline V gene (reference sequence). The germline V and J ends were trimmed by 1 base and 8 bases, with 15 bases remaining between them. The CDR3 loop reads CASSLGGAQGDEQFF. The CDR3 DNA reads as TGTGCCAGCAGCTTAGGGGGGGCTCAAGGTGATGAGCAGTTCTTC.

The genes are TRBV5-6 and TRBJ2-7; 7 bases are shared with TRBD2. CDR1 is SGHDT and CDR2 is YYEEEE in the germline V gene. The CDR3 sequence is 15 residues long. With 1 base clipped from V and 0 bases from J, the junction kept 4 bases outside the gene matches. CDR3 loop: CASSLSGITSYEQYF. CDR3 nucleotides: TGTGCCAGCAGCTTGAGCGGGATTACCTCCTACGAGCAGTACTTC. Supplemented by reference TRBV5-6 and TRBJ2-7, the full variable domain reads DAGVTQSPTHLIKTRGQQVTLRCSPKSGHDTVSWYQQALGQGPQFIFQYYEEEERQRGNFPDRFSGHQFPNYSSELNVNALLLGDSALYLCASSLSGITSYEQYFGPGTRLTVT.

V gene TRBV10-1 combines with J gene TRBJ2-1; TRBD1 might be the D (5 bases). V lost 3 bases, J lost 8 bases, and 17 bases lay in between. This CDR3 region has 15 residues. In germline, CDR1 is WNHNN, CDR2 SYGVQD (reference sequence). The CDR3 here is CASSDDRASGYEQFF. The CDR3 nucleotides read TGCGCCAGCAGTGATGACAGAGCCTCAGGGTATGAGCAGTTCTTC.

J is TRBJ1-5 and V is TRBV27, with D hard to call. Trimming removed 3 bases from V and 0 bases from J, with 12 bases in between. Germline V lookup: CDR1 MNHEY, CDR2 SMNVEV (reference sequence). The CDR3 extends over 16 amino acids. CDR3 in DNA: TGTGCCAGCAGTTTTCGGCAAACTAATAGCAATCAGCCCCAGCATTTT. Translating gives CASSFRQTNSNQPQHF.

This sequence joins TRBV5-4 and TRBJ1-2; the match to TRBD1 covers 7 bases. Trimming at V came to 4 bases and at J to 8 bases, leaving 11 bases not matched to a gene. The CDR3 is 14 residues long. Germline V gives CDR1 SGHNT, CDR2 YYREEE (reference sequence). The CDR3 DNA follows: TGTGCCAGCAGCCCTTCGCCAGGGGGGATGGGCTACACCTTC. Its translation: CASSPSPGGMGYTF.

This rearrangement joins TRBV7-9 to TRBJ1-2; D remains unclear. The CDR3 consists of 18 residues. V lost 4 bases, J lost 5 bases, and 26 bases lay in between. Germline CDR1 reads SEHNR; CDR2 reads FQNEAQ (reference sequence). CDR3 region: CASSSSQTPTSPLYGYTF. The CDR3 DNA is TGTGCCAGCAGCTCCTCACAAACGCCGACCAGCCCCCTTTATGGCTACACCTTC.

The rearrangement uses TRBV15 and TRBJ1-2; D gene unclear. The germline V gene has CDR1 LNHNV and CDR2 YYDKDF (reference sequence). This CDR3 contains 15 residues. With 3 bases removed from V and 8 bases from J, the gap between germline ends came to 19 bases. CDR3 sequence: CATSRSRAHRGGYTF. CDR3 DNA: TGTGCCACCAGCAGGAGCCGGGCCCACCGGGGAGGCTACACCTTC.

The rearrangement joins TRBV27 to TRBJ1-1; D call uncertain. V lost 4 bases, J lost 1 base, and 16 bases lay in between. Germline CDR1 reads MNHEY; CDR2 reads SMNVEV (reference sequence). This CDR3 is built from 16 residues. CDR3 region: CASSSSLGRPNTEAFF. CDR3 DNA: TGTGCCAGCAGTTCTTCCTTAGGGCGGCCGAACACTGAAGCTTTCTTT.

For this clone: The sample contains more than one DNA sequence encoding this CDR3. CDR3 DNA sequence: TGTGCCAGCTCACCAACCAAGAACACTGAAGCTTTCTTT. This codes for CASSPTKNTEAFF. This chain joins TRBV18 and TRBJ1-1, with D unclear. Looked up from germline, CDR1 is KGHSH and CDR2 is LQKENI. Trimming removed 2 bases from V and 1 base from J, with 5 bases in between. The CDR3 is 13 residues long.

The rearrangement joins TRBV9 to TRBJ2-7, with a weak D call TRBD2 (6 bases). Deletions cut 1 base from V and 2 bases from J, with 13 bases between. CDR1 and CDR2 (germline): SGDLS, YYNGEE. The CDR3 length is 15 residues. For the CDR3, the DNA is TGTGCCAGCAGCGTAACGGGGGAGTCGACCTACGAGCAGTACTTC. This encodes CASSVTGESTYEQYF.

The chain joins TRBV27 to TRBJ2-2; possibly TRBD2 for D (6 bases). Germline V gene data show CDR1 as MNHEY and CDR2 as SMNVEV (reference sequence). V lost 4 bases and J 8 bases, leaving 20 bases between the germline ends. The CDR3 sequence is 16 residues long. CDR3 sequence reads: CASSWARVAGTGELFF. CDR3 DNA: TGTGCCAGCAGTTGGGCCCGCGTCGCGGGGACGGGGGAGCTGTTTTTT.

The chain is built from TRBV18 and TRBJ2-5; 9 positions agree with TRBD1. CDR1 KGHSH and CDR2 LQKENI come from the germline V gene. Trimming cost V 4 bases and J 3 bases; bases outside gene matches: 3. The CDR3 totals 14 residues. In DNA form, the CDR3 reads TGTGCCAGCTCACAGAGGACAGGGGAAGAGACCCAGTACTTC. It encodes CASSQRTGEETQYF.

J is TRBJ1-2 and V is TRBV5-1; TRBD1 might be the D (6 bases). This CDR3 contains 18 residues. The germline V gene encodes CDR1 SGHRS and CDR2 YFSETQ. V lost 0 bases, J lost 0 bases, and 18 bases lay in between. The DNA of the CDR3 is TGCGCCAGCAGCTTGGGGGGGCAGGGCCGATCTTCTAACTATGGCTACACCTTC. Translated, it gives CASSLGGQGRSSNYGYTF. The whole variable domain, remainder taken from reference TRBV5-1 and TRBJ1-2, is KAGVTQTPRYLIKTRGQQVTLSCSPISGHRSVSWYQQTPGQGLQFLFEYFSETQRNKGNFPGRFSGRQFSNSRSEMNVSTLELGDSALYLCASSLGGQGRSSNYGYTFGSGTRLTVV.